What follows are 32 T cell receptor beta chains derived from one specimen sequenced in a study of CD8+ T cells in alopecia areata. As the sequencing template, cDNA was produced by extracting RNA and reverse transcribing it. TCRdb's copy holds only in-frame clones and misses some; the assay was immunoSEQ multiplex PCR. The sample carries 200,000 to 250,000 clones, approximately 70% recorded once. As for treatment: oral pan-JAK inhibitor, 5-10 mg twice daily. The input for sequencing was CD4+ T cells sorted from blood, taken between weeks 44 and 45, from a patient treated with tofacitinib. The receptors originated from a human donor with alopecia areata.

The gene calls are TRBV27 and TRBJ2-6, with D possibly being TRBD1 (6 bases). The CDR3 covers 17 residues. V lost 5 bases to trimming and J lost 0 bases, with 14 bases between them. Germline V CDR1 and CDR2: MNHEY, SMNVEV (reference sequence). The chain's CDR3 is CASSRDTWASGANVLTF. CDR3 DNA sequence: TGTGCCAGCAGTCGGGACACCTGGGCCTCTGGGGCCAACGTCCTGACTTTC.

The CDR3 region has the DNA TGCAGCGCTGCGGGGTTGAACACCGGGGAGCTGTTTTTT. The encoded protein is CSAAGLNTGELFF. The gene calls are TRBV29-1 and TRBJ2-2; D is possibly TRBD2 (6 bases). V was shortened by 7 bases and J by 1 base, with 10 bases between the two germline ends. Germline CDR1 and CDR2: SQVTM and ANQGSEA. The CDR3 spans 13 residues.

This clone appeared a few times. The chain carries TRBV30 and TRBJ2-3, with D perhaps TRBD1 (5 bases). The CDR3 is 15 amino acids. V lost 2 bases and J lost 2, with 14 bases in between. From germline, CDR1 is GTSNPN and CDR2 SVGIG (reference sequence). The CDR3 is CAWSKKGLNTDTQYF. The CDR3 DNA sequence: TGTGCCTGGAGTAAAAAGGGGCTCAACACAGATACGCAGTATTTT.

This clone was seen only a few times. The CDR3 DNA follows: TGTGCCAGCAGTGGCTTGGGGCAGGCTTTTGGCTACACCTTC. Residues: CASSGLGQAFGYTF. V and J are TRBV25-1 and TRBJ1-2; the D gene is possibly TRBD1 (5 bases). Per the germline V gene, CDR1 is MGHDK and CDR2 is SYGVNS. The CDR3 is made up of 14 amino acids. Trimming took off 4 bases at V and 7 bases at J, with 16 bases between the two ends.

The gene calls are TRBV29-1 and TRBJ2-6; TRBD1 matches 7 bases. Germline V CDR1 and CDR2: SQVTM, ANQGSEA. V was pared by 6 bases and J by 0 bases, with 5 bases of the junction left unmatched. This CDR3 has 15 amino acids. CDR3 protein: CSVGTANSGANVLTF. CDR3 coding DNA: TGCAGCGTGGGGACAGCCAACTCTGGGGCCAACGTCCTGACTTTC.

The CDR3 DNA follows: TGTGCCAGCGGACACCTCCAAGAGACCCAGTACTTC. Its protein product is CASGHLQETQYF. The rearrangement joins TRBV25-1 to TRBJ2-5; possibly TRBD1 for D (5 bases). The CDR3 consists of 12 residues. Germline CDR1 reads MGHDK; CDR2 reads SYGVNS. V lost 8 bases, J lost 1 base, and 8 bases lay in between.

This chain joins TRBV29-1 and TRBJ1-1; D is uncertain. Trimming removed 4 bases at V and 1 base at J, with 7 bases between. CDR1 and CDR2 from the germline V gene are SQVTM and ANQGSEA. There are 12 residues in the CDR3. CDR3 in DNA: TGCAGCGTTGTATTCAGGAACACTGAAGCTTTCTTT. Its translation: CSVVFRNTEAFF.

This clone is a singleton in its sample. V and J are TRBV27 and TRBJ1-2, with D unresolved. Trimming shortened V by 4 bases and J by 0 bases, and 6 bases separated the two germline ends. This CDR3 is 13 amino acids long. Per germline, CDR1 MNHEY and CDR2 SMNVEV (reference sequence). The CDR3 DNA is TGTGCCAGCAGTTGGACTCCTAACTATGGCTACACCTTC. It translates to CASSWTPNYGYTF.

In this sample, this clone turned up once. This sequence joins TRBV15 and TRBJ1-2, with 8 bases fitting TRBD1. Germline CDR1 and CDR2: LNHNV and YYDKDF (reference sequence). V gave up 1 base and J gave up 2 bases; unmatched junction bases: 3. CDR3 length equals 15 residues. CDR3 nucleotide sequence: TGTGCCACCAGCAGAGTTACAGGGGGGAACTATGGCTACACCTTC. Translating it yields CATSRVTGGNYGYTF.

This chain uses TRBV2 with TRBJ2-3, with D uncertain. The CDR3 totals 11 residues. V was cut by 6 bases and J by 2 bases, with 3 bases left in between. Germline CDR1 and CDR2: SNHLY and FYNNEI. The CDR3 is CASRLTDTQYF. The CDR3 DNA follows: TGTGCCAGCAGACTCACAGATACGCAGTATTTT. The full variable domain, rest sourced from reference TRBV2 and TRBJ2-3, is EPEVTQTPSHQVTQMGQEVILRCVPISNHLYFYWYRQILGQKVEFLVSFYNNEISEKSEIFDDQFSVERPDGSNFTLKIRSTKLEDSAMYFCASRLTDTQYFGPGTRLTVL.

The chain links TRBV7-9 to TRBJ1-2, with D unresolved. V lost 1 base and J lost 3, with 6 bases in between. Germline V CDR1 and CDR2: SEHNR, FQNEAQ (reference sequence). The CDR3 sequence is 13 residues long. CDR3 region: CASSLVSDYGYTF. The CDR3 DNA reads as TGTGCCAGCAGCTTAGTGTCAGACTATGGCTACACCTTC.

The V call is TRBV10-3, the J call TRBJ2-3, with a weak D call TRBD2 (5 bases). The CDR3 loop spans 13 amino acids. Germline V lookup: CDR1 ENHRY, CDR2 SYGVKD. The V gene lost 6 bases and the J gene lost 1 base, with 8 bases spanning the gap. The CDR3 DNA reads as TGTGCCATCAGAAATAGCGGCACAGATACGCAGTATTTT. Protein: CAIRNSGTDTQYF.

The genes are TRBV4-3 and TRBJ1-2; no clear D gene. The CDR3 length is 12 residues. V was shortened by 0 bases and J by 8 bases, with 7 bases between the two germline ends. Germline CDR1 and CDR2: LGHNA and YSLEER. The CDR3 region has the DNA TGCGCCAGCAGCCAAGATTCGGTCGGCTACACCTTC. It is translated as CASSQDSVGYTF.

The genes are TRBV6-5 and TRBJ2-2; D not certain. Germline V gives CDR1 MNHEY, CDR2 SVGAGI. V lost 7 bases, J lost 0 bases, and 6 bases lay in between. CDR3 length equals 13 residues. The CDR3, as DNA: TGTGCCAGCAATCAAGCGAACACCGGGGAGCTGTTTTTT. Translation: CASNQANTGELFF.

CDR3 region: CASSTGARGYTF. The DNA for the CDR3 is TGTGCCAGCAGTACAGGGGCGCGGGGCTACACCTTC. The chain is built from TRBV6-5 and TRBJ1-2, with TRBD1 identical over 7 bases. Losses at the gene ends were 5 bases for V and 8 bases for J; bases not matched to a gene: 5. The CDR3 sequence is 12 residues long. Germline lookup yields CDR1 MNHEY and CDR2 SVGAGI.

This chain connects TRBV11-1 to TRBJ2-4; tentatively, D is TRBD2 (6 bases). The length of the CDR3 is 17 residues. CDR1 SGHAT and CDR2 FQDESV come from the germline V gene (reference sequence). The ends were cut back, 1 base at V and 2 bases at J, with 15 bases in the middle. The CDR3 DNA reads TGTGCCAGCAGCTTAGAGCGGGCGGGGCTCTCCAAAAACATTCAGTACTTC. As protein: CASSLERAGLSKNIQYF.

V usage is TRBV2 and J usage is TRBJ1-6; D is possibly TRBD1 (5 bases). There are 12 residues in the CDR3. V lost 8 bases, J lost 4 bases, and 6 bases lay in between. CDR1 and CDR2 from the germline V gene are SNHLY and FYNNEI. Here the CDR3 reads CASGGYNSPLHF. DNA for the CDR3: TGTGCCAGCGGGGGGTATAATTCACCCCTCCACTTT.

This CDR3 is CASTQNSGVHGYTF. DNA of the CDR3: TGTGCCAGCACTCAGAACTCAGGGGTTCATGGCTACACCTTC. The chain carries TRBV6-5 and TRBJ1-2, with a weak D call TRBD1 (6 bases). V was cut by 7 bases and J by 6 bases, with 18 bases left in between. The CDR3 totals 14 residues. Germline-derived CDR1 and CDR2 are MNHEY and SVGAGI.

This clone was seen just once. DNA of the CDR3: TGCAGCGCATCCAGGGAGCTGAACACTGAAGCTTTCTTT. Translation gives CSASRELNTEAFF. This chain connects TRBV29-1 to TRBJ1-1; TRBD1 might be the D (5 bases). The CDR3 extends over 13 amino acids. V lost 7 bases to trimming and J lost 0 bases, with 12 bases between them. Germline assignment: CDR1 SQVTM and CDR2 ANQGSEA. Full variable domain (rest looked up from reference TRBV29-1 and TRBJ1-1): SAVISQKPSRDICQRGTSLTIQCQVDSQVTMMFWYRQQPGQSLTLIATANQGSEATYESGFVIDKFPISRPNLTFSTLTVSNMSPEDSSIYLCSASRELNTEAFFGQGTRLTVV.

The chain employs TRBV25-1 and TRBJ2-5; TRBD2 might be the D (6 bases). The CDR3 extends over 14 amino acids. CDR1 MGHDK and CDR2 SYGVNS come from the germline V gene. V was pared by 4 bases and J by 3 bases, with 12 bases between. For the CDR3, the DNA is TGTGCCAGCAGTGGGCGGGACGCTAAAGAGACCCAGTACTTC. Translating it yields CASSGRDAKETQYF.

This clone counts as medium-sized (0.01 to 0.1%). The chain joins TRBV6-4 to TRBJ2-3; 9 bases fit TRBD1. Germline values: CDR1 MRHNA, CDR2 SNTAGT. The CDR3 is made up of 15 amino acids. Losses at the gene ends were 5 bases for V and 4 bases for J; bases not matched to a gene: 7. Here the CDR3 reads CASSPGTGSADTQYF. The CDR3 bases are TGTGCCAGCAGTCCCGGGACAGGGAGCGCAGATACGCAGTATTTT.

The chain couples TRBV9 to TRBJ1-6; D remains unclear. V lost 0 bases and J lost 6, with 10 bases in between. The CDR3 extends over 15 amino acids. The germline CDR1 and CDR2 sequences are SGDLS and YYNGEE. The CDR3 sequence: CASSVEQSANSPLHF. CDR3 DNA: TGTGCCAGCAGCGTAGAACAGAGCGCTAATTCACCCCTCCACTTT.

This chain joins TRBV4-3 and TRBJ2-6; a weak D match, TRBD1 (5 bases). Trimming shortened V by 1 base and J by 0 bases, and 10 bases separated the two germline ends. The germline CDR1 and CDR2 sequences are LGHNA and YSLEER. There are 17 residues in the CDR3. DNA for the CDR3: TGCGCCAGCAGCCAAGGACAGTGGATCTCTGGGGCCAACGTCCTGACTTTC. Encoded protein: CASSQGQWISGANVLTF.

The chain recombines TRBV13 with TRBJ1-6; 10 nucleotides line up with TRBD1. Germline loops: CDR1 PRHDT, CDR2 FYEKMQ (reference sequence). CDR3 length: 14 residues. J lost 7 bases, V lost 5 bases, and 2 bases had no gene match. For the CDR3, the DNA is TGTGCCAGCAGCGAGGGACAGGGGAATTCACCCCTCCACTTT. Translated: CASSEGQGNSPLHF.

This sequence joins TRBV7-2 and TRBJ2-3; D uncertain. Between the trimmed V and J ends, which lost 5 bases and 3 bases, there was a span of 6 bases. The CDR3 runs 12 residues. CDR1 SGHTA and CDR2 FQGNSA come from the germline V gene. As DNA, the CDR3 is TGTGCCAGCAGCCTCGCTACAGATACGCAGTATTTT. Translated: CASSLATDTQYF.

The chain recombines TRBV30 with TRBJ2-5; D may be TRBD1 (6 bases). The CDR3 covers 13 residues. Trimming removed 4 bases at V and 1 base at J, with 10 bases between. CDR1 and CDR2 (germline): GTSNPN, SVGIG (reference sequence). CDR3 DNA sequence: TGTGCCTGGAAAGGGACATTCCAAGAGACCCAGTACTTC. Its protein product is CAWKGTFQETQYF. Together with reference TRBV30 and TRBJ2-5, the CDR3 gives the full variable domain: SQTIHQWPATLVQPVGSPLSLECTVEGTSNPNLYWYRQAAGRGLQLLFYSVGIGQISSEVPQNLSASRPQDRQFILSSKKLLLSDSGFYLCAWKGTFQETQYFGPGTRLLVL.

V gene TRBV20-1 combines with J gene TRBJ2-7, with 7 bases lining up with TRBD1. This CDR3 is built from 11 residues. Germline values: CDR1 DFQATT, CDR2 SNEGSKA (reference sequence). Unmatched junction bases numbered 5, after V lost 6 bases and J lost 6 bases. In nucleotides, the CDR3 is TGCAGTGCCCACAGGGGTGGCGAGCAGTACTTC. Its protein is CSAHRGGEQYF.

The DNA for the CDR3 is TGTGCCAGCAGTTACTACGTGCAGCCCAATCAGCCCCAGCATTTT. Its protein is CASSYYVQPNQPQHF. This chain joins TRBV6-6 and TRBJ1-5, with no clear D. Germline V gene lookup returns CDR1 MNHNY and CDR2 SVGAGI (reference sequence). This CDR3 is 15 amino acids long. The V end was cut by 1 base, the J end by 3 bases, with 10 bases between.

The chain employs TRBV5-1 and TRBJ2-3; 8 bases agree with TRBD1. The CDR3 loop spans 14 amino acids. J lost 4 bases, V lost 4 bases, and 5 bases had no gene match. The germline gives CDR1 SGHRS, CDR2 YFSETQ. In nucleotides, the CDR3 is TGCGCCAGCAGCCCCATGGGACAGGCAGATACGCAGTATTTT. Protein product: CASSPMGQADTQYF.

J is TRBJ2-3 and V is TRBV30, with D possibly being TRBD1 (6 bases). The CDR3 is 14 amino acids. The germline CDR1 and CDR2 sequences are GTSNPN and SVGIG (reference sequence). Trimming cost V 0 bases and J 3 bases, with 10 bases left between them. The CDR3: CAWSVQGKTDTQYF. The CDR3 DNA is TGTGCCTGGAGTGTCCAGGGGAAGACAGATACGCAGTATTTT.

The rearrangement joins TRBV19 to TRBJ1-5, with TRBD1 matching over 8 bases. This CDR3 region has 18 residues. The J segment lost 2 bases and the V segment lost 3 bases, leaving 12 bases of the junction unmatched. CDR1 is LNHDA, CDR2 SQIVND, per germline (reference sequence). In DNA form, the CDR3 reads TGTGCCAGTAGTATCTCCACAGGGGGTCTGGTGGGCAATCAGCCCCAGCATTTT. This sequence encodes CASSISTGGLVGNQPQHF.

This clone was picked up a small number of times. The V call is TRBV10-3, the J call TRBJ1-4, with D perhaps TRBD1 (6 bases). V lost 8 bases to trimming and J lost 7 bases, with 14 bases between them. This CDR3 has 13 amino acids. Germline CDR1 is ENHRY and CDR2 is SYGVKD. The CDR3 sequence is CAIATGGGEKLFF. CDR3 DNA: TGTGCCATCGCGACAGGAGGAGGTGAAAAACTGTTTTTT.